The rows below give T cell receptor beta chains drawn from one sample of a study of blood T cell repertoires in COVID-19. Some clones are missing from TCRdb's copy, which holds only in-frame ones; the method was immunoSEQ multiplex PCR. The sample comprises approximately 350,000 clones, around 91% of which are singletons, and 0.9% to 1.1% rests with the top ten. Sequenced material: PBMCs or T cells enriched from blood (not recorded which). The receptors originated from a man aged 18 to 30 who had recovered from COVID-19. Both conserved end residues are part of each CDR3. D genes are given only for firm matches. A row's size may be missing; if present it is once, few, many or a size class.

v_call: TRBV5-1
clone_size: .
j_call: TRBJ1-3
d_call: .
cdr3_aa: CASNADTGNTIYF
cdr3_nt: TGCGCCAGCAACGCGGACACTGGAAACACCATATATTTT

v_call: TRBV9
clone_size: .
j_call: TRBJ2-3
d_call: TRBD2
cdr3_aa: CASSVEAQAGVSDTQYF
cdr3_nt: TGTGCCAGCAGCGTAGAAGCTCAAGCGGGAGTATCAGATACGCAGTATTTT

v_call: TRBV6-5
clone_size: .
j_call: TRBJ2-1
d_call: .
cdr3_aa: CASSYSREVLYNEQFF
cdr3_nt: TGTGCCAGCAGTTACTCGAGGGAGGTTCTGTACAATGAGCAGTTCTTC

v_call: TRBV7-9
clone_size: .
j_call: TRBJ1-4
d_call: .
cdr3_aa: CASSLPRGERTNEKLFF
cdr3_nt: TGTGCCAGCAGCCTTCCCAGGGGAGAGAGAACTAATGAAAAACTGTTTTTT

v_call: TRBV11-1
clone_size: .
j_call: TRBJ2-2
d_call: TRBD2
cdr3_aa: CASSLISGGNTGELFF
cdr3_nt: TGTGCCAGCAGCTTAATAAGCGGGGGTAACACCGGGGAGCTGTTTTTT

v_call: TRBV19
clone_size: .
j_call: TRBJ2-7
d_call: TRBD1
cdr3_aa: CASSMIRDSSYEQYF
cdr3_nt: TGTGCCAGTAGTATGATTCGGGACAGTTCTTACGAGCAGTACTTC

v_call: TRBV2
clone_size: .
j_call: TRBJ1-5
d_call: TRBD1
cdr3_aa: CASIPRTGGSQPQHF
cdr3_nt: TGTGCCAGCATCCCCCGGACAGGGGGTTCTCAGCCCCAGCATTTT

v_call: TRBV7-2
clone_size: .
j_call: TRBJ1-2
d_call: TRBD1
cdr3_aa: CASSLYPGGNYGYTF
cdr3_nt: TGTGCCAGCAGCTTATACCCAGGGGGTAACTATGGCTACACCTTC

v_call: TRBV5-1
clone_size: .
j_call: TRBJ2-3
d_call: TRBD1
cdr3_aa: CASSFQGQGSTDTQYF
cdr3_nt: TGCGCCAGCAGCTTTCAGGGACAGGGAAGCACAGATACGCAGTATTTT

v_call: TRBV5-1
clone_size: .
j_call: TRBJ1-3
d_call: TRBD1
cdr3_aa: CASSLTRQQGYSGNTIYF
cdr3_nt: TGCGCCAGCAGCTTGACTCGACAACAGGGGTACTCTGGAAACACCATATATTTT

v_call: TRBV7-2
clone_size: .
j_call: TRBJ2-1
d_call: TRBD1
cdr3_aa: CASSPQGDPGNEQFF
cdr3_nt: TGTGCCAGCAGCCCCCAGGGGGATCCTGGCAATGAGCAGTTCTTC

v_call: TRBV9
clone_size: .
j_call: TRBJ1-2
d_call: TRBD1
cdr3_aa: CASSARQGSASNYGYTF
cdr3_nt: TGTGCCAGCAGCGCCAGACAGGGGTCGGCGTCTAACTATGGCTACACCTTC

v_call: TRBV5-1
clone_size: .
j_call: TRBJ2-3
d_call: .
cdr3_aa: CASREGGHTDTQYF
cdr3_nt: TGCGCCAGCAGAGAGGGGGGGCACACAGATACGCAGTATTTT

v_call: TRBV5-1
clone_size: .
j_call: TRBJ2-3
d_call: TRBD1
cdr3_aa: CASSLGGRRQGSDTQYF
cdr3_nt: TGCGCCAGCAGCTTGGGTGGTCGGAGACAGGGTTCGGATACGCAGTATTTT

v_call: TRBV19
clone_size: few
j_call: TRBJ2-1
d_call: TRBD2
cdr3_aa: CASSIDARTSGRVNEQFF
cdr3_nt: TGTGCCAGTAGTATAGACGCCCGGACTAGCGGGAGAGTAAATGAGCAGTTCTTC

v_call: TRBV2
clone_size: .
j_call: TRBJ1-2
d_call: .
cdr3_aa: CASSEGPGQTYGYTF
cdr3_nt: TGTGCCAGCAGTGAAGGCCCCGGACAGACCTATGGCTACACCTTC

v_call: TRBV9
clone_size: .
j_call: TRBJ1-1
d_call: .
cdr3_aa: CASSVTGVNTEAFF
cdr3_nt: TGTGCCAGCAGCGTAACGGGGGTGAACACTGAAGCTTTCTTT

v_call: TRBV7-8
clone_size: .
j_call: TRBJ2-7
d_call: TRBD1
cdr3_aa: CASSLDRVYEQYF
cdr3_nt: TGTGCCAGCAGCCTGGACAGGGTCTACGAGCAGTACTTC

v_call: TRBV5-1
clone_size: .
j_call: TRBJ1-5
d_call: .
cdr3_aa: CASSPGDANQPQHF
cdr3_nt: TGCGCCAGCAGCCCGGGGGATGCCAATCAGCCCCAGCATTTT

v_call: TRBV3-1/TRBV3-2
clone_size: .
j_call: TRBJ2-7
d_call: .
cdr3_aa: CASSQKSGISYEQYF
cdr3_nt: TGTGCCAGCAGCCAAAAGTCGGGGATCTCCTACGAGCAGTACTTC

v_call: TRBV9
clone_size: .
j_call: TRBJ2-7
d_call: .
cdr3_aa: CASSVTPGTQYEQYF
cdr3_nt: TGTGCCAGCAGCGTAACCCCCGGGACACAGTACGAGCAGTACTTC

v_call: TRBV12-3/TRBV12-4
clone_size: .
j_call: TRBJ1-2
d_call: TRBD1
cdr3_aa: CASSWTGVGGYTF
cdr3_nt: TGTGCCAGCAGTTGGACAGGGGTAGGAGGCTACACCTTC

v_call: TRBV7-2
clone_size: once
j_call: TRBJ1-2
d_call: .
cdr3_aa: CASSLFSGNYGYTF
cdr3_nt: TGTGCCAGCAGCTTGTTTAGCGGGAACTATGGCTACACCTTC

v_call: TRBV15
clone_size: .
j_call: TRBJ2-3
d_call: TRBD2
cdr3_aa: CATSRDAWRGDTDTQYF
cdr3_nt: TGTGCCACCAGCAGAGATGCGTGGCGGGGGGACACAGATACGCAGTATTTT

v_call: TRBV15
clone_size: .
j_call: TRBJ2-7
d_call: TRBD1
cdr3_aa: CATSKDRVYEQYF
cdr3_nt: TGTGCCACCAGCAAAGACAGGGTCTACGAGCAGTACTTC

v_call: TRBV5-4
clone_size: .
j_call: TRBJ2-2
d_call: .
cdr3_aa: CASSLGSPGTGELFF
cdr3_nt: TGTGCCAGCAGCTTGGGCAGTCCGGGGACCGGGGAGCTGTTTTTT

v_call: TRBV7-9
clone_size: once
j_call: TRBJ1-5
d_call: TRBD1
cdr3_aa: CASSGTVLRPQHF
cdr3_nt: TGTGCCAGCAGCGGGACAGTGCTAAGACCCCAGCATTTT

v_call: TRBV19
clone_size: once
j_call: TRBJ2-7
d_call: TRBD1
cdr3_aa: CASSMSDGQGVGEQYF
cdr3_nt: TGTGCCAGTAGTATGTCCGACGGACAGGGGGTAGGCGAGCAGTACTTC

v_call: TRBV7-9
clone_size: once
j_call: TRBJ2-3
d_call: .
cdr3_aa: CASSLGDSFTDTQYF
cdr3_nt: TGTGCCAGCAGCTTAGGCGACAGCTTCACAGATACGCAGTATTTT

v_call: TRBV6-5
clone_size: .
j_call: TRBJ2-1
d_call: .
cdr3_aa: CASRARDNEQFF
cdr3_nt: TGTGCCAGCAGGGCGAGGGACAATGAGCAGTTCTTC

v_call: TRBV29-1
clone_size: .
j_call: TRBJ1-2
d_call: TRBD1
cdr3_aa: CSVIPGTANYGYTF
cdr3_nt: TGCAGCGTGATACCTGGGACAGCCAACTATGGCTACACCTTC

v_call: TRBV4-1
clone_size: .
j_call: TRBJ2-1
d_call: .
cdr3_aa: CASSQARDEQFF
cdr3_nt: TGCGCCAGCAGCCAAGCTCGAGATGAGCAGTTCTTC

v_call: TRBV10-3
clone_size: .
j_call: TRBJ1-3
d_call: .
cdr3_aa: CAISEGGTSGNTIYF
cdr3_nt: TGTGCCATCAGTGAGGGGGGCACCTCTGGAAACACCATATATTTT

v_call: TRBV6-5
clone_size: .
j_call: TRBJ2-7
d_call: .
cdr3_aa: CATSRGYPYEQYF
cdr3_nt: TGTGCCACCTCCCGCGGGTACCCCTACGAGCAGTACTTC

v_call: TRBV6-5
clone_size: .
j_call: TRBJ2-7
d_call: .
cdr3_aa: CASSYSKGTVSYEQYF
cdr3_nt: TGTGCCAGCAGTTACTCGAAAGGGACTGTCTCCTACGAGCAGTACTTC